A selection of T cell receptor beta chains follows, all from one sample in a study of blood T cell repertoires in COVID-19. Using immunoSEQ multiplex PCR, the repertoire was profiled, and TCRdb retains in-frame clones only, with some absent. Here the sample spans under 300,000 clones, nearly 90% being singletons. The source material was PBMCs or T cells enriched from blood (not recorded which). These receptors came from a woman aged 55-70 years who had recovered from COVID-19. CDR3s include the opening cysteine and the closing phenylalanine or tryptophan. Fields, in order: V gene, J gene, D gene, clone size, CDR3 DNA, CDR3 protein. A D gene is named only where the DNA matches it firmly. The size of a clone is reported for some rows only, either as once, few or many, or as a class for expanded clones.

v_call: TRBV9
j_call: TRBJ2-3
d_call: TRBD1
clone_size: .
cdr3_nt: TGTGCCAGCAGCGTCCAACCCGGGACAGGGAGCACAGATACGCAGTATTTT
cdr3_aa: CASSVQPGTGSTDTQYF

v_call: TRBV5-4
j_call: TRBJ1-2
d_call: .
clone_size: once
cdr3_nt: TGTGCCAGCAGCCACTCAGGGGATGGCTACACCTTC
cdr3_aa: CASSHSGDGYTF

v_call: TRBV10-3
j_call: TRBJ2-3
d_call: TRBD2
clone_size: .
cdr3_nt: TGTGCCATCAGTGAGTCTTCCCTGACTAGCGGTACAGATACGCAGTATTTT
cdr3_aa: CAISESSLTSGTDTQYF

v_call: TRBV5-6
j_call: TRBJ2-5
d_call: TRBD1
clone_size: few
cdr3_nt: TGTGCCAGCAGCATCGGACAGGACCAAGAGACCCAGTACTTC
cdr3_aa: CASSIGQDQETQYF

v_call: TRBV5-1
j_call: TRBJ1-1
d_call: .
clone_size: few
cdr3_nt: TGCGCCAGCAGCCCTGACACATACCTAGCTTTCTTT
cdr3_aa: CASSPDTYLAFF

v_call: TRBV28
j_call: TRBJ2-5
d_call: .
clone_size: .
cdr3_nt: TGTGCCAGCAGTTCCCTAGCAGAGACCCAGTACTTC
cdr3_aa: CASSSLAETQYF

v_call: TRBV30
j_call: TRBJ2-7
d_call: TRBD1
clone_size: .
cdr3_nt: TGTGCCTGGAGAAGACAGGGGGGGATCTCCTACGAGCAGTACTTC
cdr3_aa: CAWRRQGGISYEQYF

v_call: TRBV6-5
j_call: TRBJ1-6
d_call: .
clone_size: .
cdr3_nt: TGTGCCAGCAGTTACGACCTTCGCAGGGCCTTTTCACCCCTCCACTTT
cdr3_aa: CASSYDLRRAFSPLHF

v_call: TRBV30
j_call: TRBJ1-1
d_call: .
clone_size: .
cdr3_nt: TGTGCCTGGAGGGGGGGAATTGGCACTGAAGCTTTCTTT
cdr3_aa: CAWRGGIGTEAFF

v_call: TRBV7-6
j_call: TRBJ2-2
d_call: TRBD2
clone_size: .
cdr3_nt: TGTGCCAGCAGCCAGGGACTAGCGAGGGCCGGGGAGCTGTTTTTT
cdr3_aa: CASSQGLARAGELFF

v_call: TRBV30
j_call: TRBJ2-7
d_call: .
clone_size: .
cdr3_nt: TGTGCCTGGAGTCCCAGGACTTCCTACTCCTACGAGCAGTACTTC
cdr3_aa: CAWSPRTSYSYEQYF

v_call: TRBV28
j_call: TRBJ1-5
d_call: .
clone_size: .
cdr3_nt: TGTGCCAGCACTACAGGGTATCAGCCCCAGCATTTT
cdr3_aa: CASTTGYQPQHF

v_call: TRBV27
j_call: TRBJ2-1
d_call: TRBD2
clone_size: .
cdr3_nt: TGTGCCAGCAGTTTTGGGCTAGCGGGGTACAATGAGCAGTTCTTC
cdr3_aa: CASSFGLAGYNEQFF

v_call: TRBV9
j_call: TRBJ1-5
d_call: .
clone_size: .
cdr3_nt: TGTGCCAGCAGCGTAGGACGGGAAAATCAGCCCCAGCATTTT
cdr3_aa: CASSVGRENQPQHF

v_call: TRBV11-3
j_call: TRBJ2-1
d_call: .
clone_size: .
cdr3_nt: TGTGCCAGCAGCTTGAAGACAAATGAGCAGTTCTTC
cdr3_aa: CASSLKTNEQFF

v_call: TRBV5-1
j_call: TRBJ2-7
d_call: .
clone_size: once
cdr3_nt: TGCGCCAGCAGCTTGCAAAAGGGGGCGGGGGAGCAGTACTTC
cdr3_aa: CASSLQKGAGEQYF

v_call: TRBV5-6
j_call: TRBJ2-7
d_call: TRBD1
clone_size: .
cdr3_nt: TGTGCCAGCAGCTTGGGACAGGGGGCTTACGAGCAGTACTTC
cdr3_aa: CASSLGQGAYEQYF

v_call: TRBV27
j_call: TRBJ2-2
d_call: .
clone_size: .
cdr3_nt: TGTGCCAGCAGTTTAGGGTGGGGGGTTTCCGGGGAGCTGTTTTTT
cdr3_aa: CASSLGWGVSGELFF

v_call: TRBV28
j_call: TRBJ1-2
d_call: .
clone_size: .
cdr3_nt: TGTGCCAGCAGTTTGCGGCCGGGAGGATCATATGGCTACACCTTC
cdr3_aa: CASSLRPGGSYGYTF

v_call: TRBV19
j_call: TRBJ2-2
d_call: .
clone_size: .
cdr3_nt: TGTGCCAGTAGTATGACACACGCGAACACCGGGGAGCTGTTTTTT
cdr3_aa: CASSMTHANTGELFF

v_call: TRBV2
j_call: TRBJ1-1
d_call: TRBD1
clone_size: once
cdr3_nt: TGTGCCAGCAGTGACCAGGGGGTGAACACTGAAGCTTTCTTT
cdr3_aa: CASSDQGVNTEAFF

v_call: TRBV11-2
j_call: TRBJ2-1
d_call: TRBD2
clone_size: .
cdr3_nt: TGTGCCAGCAGCCCCCTGACTAGCGGGGTTCTCGGTGTCAATGAGCAGTTCTTC
cdr3_aa: CASSPLTSGVLGVNEQFF

v_call: TRBV19
j_call: TRBJ1-4
d_call: .
clone_size: .
cdr3_nt: TGTGCCAGTAGTCCCAGGGGCGTAATGAGTGAAAAACTGTTTTTT
cdr3_aa: CASSPRGVMSEKLFF

v_call: TRBV7-7
j_call: TRBJ2-5
d_call: .
clone_size: .
cdr3_nt: .
cdr3_aa: CASSFGPGETQYF

v_call: TRBV3-1/TRBV3-2
j_call: TRBJ2-1
d_call: TRBD2
clone_size: .
cdr3_nt: TGTGCCAGCAGCCAAGAATGGGGTAGCGGGAGTAATGAGCAGTTCTTC
cdr3_aa: CASSQEWGSGSNEQFF

v_call: TRBV6-5
j_call: TRBJ1-5
d_call: .
clone_size: .
cdr3_nt: TGTGCCAGCAGTCGAAGGGAGGGTCAGCCCCAGCATTTT
cdr3_aa: CASSRREGQPQHF

v_call: TRBV9
j_call: TRBJ2-2
d_call: .
clone_size: .
cdr3_nt: TGTGCCAGCAGCGTAGTCGGGAGCACCGGGGAGCTGTTTTTT
cdr3_aa: CASSVVGSTGELFF

v_call: TRBV10-3
j_call: TRBJ1-6
d_call: .
clone_size: once
cdr3_nt: TGTGCCATCAGGACAGGAGTAGGATCACCCCTCCACTTT
cdr3_aa: CAIRTGVGSPLHF

v_call: TRBV9
j_call: TRBJ1-6
d_call: .
clone_size: .
cdr3_nt: TGTGCCAGCAGCGTGTCCCTCAATTCACCCCTCCACTTT
cdr3_aa: CASSVSLNSPLHF

v_call: TRBV6-5
j_call: TRBJ2-7
d_call: .
clone_size: .
cdr3_nt: TGTGCCAGCAGTTACGTGGCGGCCACCTACGAGCAGTACTTC
cdr3_aa: CASSYVAATYEQYF

v_call: TRBV2
j_call: TRBJ2-5
d_call: .
clone_size: .
cdr3_nt: TGTGCCAGCAGTGAAAGCTCTTGGGGGGTGGAGACCCAGTACTTC
cdr3_aa: CASSESSWGVETQYF

v_call: TRBV28
j_call: TRBJ1-4
d_call: .
clone_size: .
cdr3_nt: TGTGCCAGCAGTTCCGTCCTAGAAAAACTGTTTTTT
cdr3_aa: CASSSVLEKLFF

v_call: TRBV14
j_call: TRBJ1-1
d_call: .
clone_size: .
cdr3_nt: TGTGCCAGCAGACAAGACCCGTGGCCTGAAGCTTTCTTT
cdr3_aa: CASRQDPWPEAFF

v_call: TRBV7-2
j_call: TRBJ2-7
d_call: .
clone_size: .
cdr3_nt: TGTGCCAGCAGCTTAAGAGGTAGCCCCGGGCAGTACTTC
cdr3_aa: CASSLRGSPGQYF

v_call: TRBV5-1
j_call: TRBJ2-1
d_call: .
clone_size: .
cdr3_nt: TGCGCCAGCAGCCTCACCGGGAGTATCAATGAGCAGTTCTTC
cdr3_aa: CASSLTGSINEQFF

v_call: TRBV24-1
j_call: TRBJ1-4
d_call: .
clone_size: .
cdr3_nt: TGTGCCCCCCCCTCTCGGTGGGAAAAACTGTTTTTT
cdr3_aa: CAPPSRWEKLFF

v_call: TRBV7-9
j_call: TRBJ2-7
d_call: TRBD1
clone_size: .
cdr3_nt: TGTGCCAGCAGCTCCTCAGGGGGCTACGAGCAGTACTTC
cdr3_aa: CASSSSGGYEQYF

v_call: TRBV4-1
j_call: TRBJ1-6
d_call: .
clone_size: .
cdr3_nt: TGCGCCAGCAGCCAGACGGACAGATCACCCCTCCACTTT
cdr3_aa: CASSQTDRSPLHF

v_call: TRBV18
j_call: TRBJ1-2
d_call: TRBD1
clone_size: .
cdr3_nt: TGTGCCAGCTCACTGCAGGGGGATGGCTACACCTTC
cdr3_aa: CASSLQGDGYTF

v_call: TRBV28
j_call: TRBJ1-2
d_call: TRBD1
clone_size: few
cdr3_nt: TGTGCCAGCAGGGACAGGGCCTATGGCTACACCTTC
cdr3_aa: CASRDRAYGYTF

v_call: TRBV5-1
j_call: TRBJ2-6
d_call: .
clone_size: .
cdr3_nt: TGCGCCAGCAGCCCGCCGGGGTTATCTGGGGCCAACGTCCTGACTTTC
cdr3_aa: CASSPPGLSGANVLTF